The clone carrying this T cell receptor (beta chain) has at least ten counts. Its target is unknown. The iRepertoire nested amplicon-rescue multiplex PCR amplified TCR alpha and beta CDR3s from RNA. TCRdb used MiXCR to reprocess the multiplex PCR reads, holding one entry per CDR3 protein. Here the sample spans a few hundred thousand distinct CDR3 sequences, 41% being singletons. The data stem from a study of glioma-infiltrating T cells. Overall study results and limits: Tissue-blood divergence was below expectation in non-neoplastic patients, above in gliomas. Very few CDR3 sequences were shared between tissue and blood.

Per the germline V gene, CDR1 is MGHDK and CDR2 is SYGVNS. V dropped 3 bases and J dropped 0 bases, with 9 bases sitting between them. The CDR3 is 15 residues long. The clonotype originates from a human donor with low-grade glioma or glioblastoma, undergoing nonglioma brain surgery, or in good health (not recorded which). The J gene is TRBJ1-5, the V gene TRBV25-1; D gene ambiguous. Sequenced sample: glioma tissue, nonneoplastic brain tissue, or PBMCs (not recorded which). The CDR3 sequence is CASSEAGYSNQPQHF. The CDR3 nucleotides read TGTGCCAGCAGTGAGGCAGGCTATAGCAATCAGCCCCAGCATTTT.